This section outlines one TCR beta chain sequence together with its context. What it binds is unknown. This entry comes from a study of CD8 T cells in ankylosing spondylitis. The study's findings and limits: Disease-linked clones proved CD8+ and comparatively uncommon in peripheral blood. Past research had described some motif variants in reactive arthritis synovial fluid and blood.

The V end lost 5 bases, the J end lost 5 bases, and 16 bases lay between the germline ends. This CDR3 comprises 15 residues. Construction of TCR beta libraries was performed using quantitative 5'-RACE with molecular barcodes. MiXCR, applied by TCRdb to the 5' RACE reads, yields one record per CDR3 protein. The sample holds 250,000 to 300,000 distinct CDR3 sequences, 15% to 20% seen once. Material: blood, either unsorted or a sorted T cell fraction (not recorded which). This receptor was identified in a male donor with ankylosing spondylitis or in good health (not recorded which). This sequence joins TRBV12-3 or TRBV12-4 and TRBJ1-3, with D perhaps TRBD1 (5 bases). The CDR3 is CASSPTSGLRNTIYF. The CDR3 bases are TGTGCCAGCAGTCCAACCTCGGGACTGAGAAACACCATATATTTT.